One sample yielded the 13 T cell receptor beta chains listed below, sequenced in a study of cytomegalovirus exposure and HLA in healthy donors. Vbeta (60) and Jbeta (13) primers were used in the PCR. Some clones are missing from TCRdb's copy, which holds only in-frame ones; the method was immunoSEQ multiplex PCR. The sample gives 55,000 to 80,000 clones, around 68% of which show up once; 25% is in the top ten. Source material: PBMCs. These receptors all come from a man between 45 and 60 years old in good health and CMV-seropositive.

The chain is built from TRBV18 and TRBJ2-7; maybe TRBD1 (5 bases). The CDR3 spans 15 residues. Germline V gives CDR1 KGHSH, CDR2 LQKENI. V lost 1 base and J 6 bases, leaving 16 bases between the germline ends. CDR3 bases: TGTGCCAGCTCACCACAGGGGAAAAGGCTTGGCGAGCAGTACTTC. Amino acids: CASSPQGKRLGEQYF.

This chain joins TRBV7-2 and TRBJ2-3; D might be TRBD2 (5 bases). This CDR3 is built from 14 residues. Per germline, CDR1 SGHTA and CDR2 FQGNSA. V gave up 7 bases and J gave up 11 bases, with 22 bases separating them. This chain's CDR3 is CASTSRGLGYWQYF. The DNA of the CDR3 is TGTGCCAGCACCTCCCGGGGTTTGGGCTATTGGCAGTATTTT.

The rearrangement joins TRBV7-2 to TRBJ1-1; 9 nucleotides line up with TRBD1. The germline CDR1 and CDR2 sequences are SGHTA and FQGNSA. The V gene end was trimmed by 1 base and the J gene end by 5 bases; junction bases not matched to a gene: 17. The CDR3 spans 19 residues. CDR3 DNA: TGTGCCAGCAGCTTAGTGGGTGTTAGGACAGGGGATGGGGGTACTGAAGCTTTCTTT. Protein sequence: CASSLVGVRTGDGGTEAFF. Using reference TRBV7-2 and TRBJ1-1 for the parts outside the CDR3, the full variable domain is GAGVSQSPSNKVTEKGKDVELRCDPISGHTALYWYRQSLGQGLEFLIYFQGNSAPDKSGLPSDRFSAERTGGSVSTLTIQRTQQEDSAVYLCASSLVGVRTGDGGTEAFFGQGTRLTVV.

The V and J genes are TRBV7-2 and TRBJ2-1; no definite D call. Germline CDR1 is SGHTA and CDR2 is FQGNSA. V was pared by 5 bases and J by 13 bases, with 18 bases between. This CDR3 region has 13 residues. The CDR3 DNA follows: TGTGCCAGCAGCCCCACGCCCCCCGGTAGCCAGTTCTTC. It is translated as CASSPTPPGSQFF.

The genes are TRBV6-6 and TRBJ1-5, with 7 nucleotides matching TRBD1. Germline V lookup: CDR1 MNHNY, CDR2 SVGAGI (reference sequence). This CDR3 contains 16 residues. The junction had 6 bases not matched to a gene; V was cut back by 2 bases and J by 2 bases. The DNA of the CDR3 is TGTGCCAGCAGTTACCCGCGACAGGGCGGCAATCAGCCCCAGCATTTT. Amino acids: CASSYPRQGGNQPQHF.

This CDR3 reads CATSRRRRDTDNSPLHF. CDR3 sequence (DNA): TGTGCCACCAGCAGACGACGCCGGGACACTGATAATTCACCCCTCCACTTT. This chain joins TRBV15 and TRBJ1-6; tentative D call: TRBD1 (6 bases). The CDR3 totals 17 residues. V lost 2 bases, J lost 5 bases, and 16 bases lay in between. Germline loops: CDR1 LNHNV, CDR2 YYDKDF (reference sequence).

The chain has TRBV4-2 and TRBJ1-5; 7 bases fit TRBD1. Germline lookup yields CDR1 LGHNA and CDR2 YNFKEQ. CDR3 length equals 18 residues. V shed 3 bases, J shed 1 base, and the junction held 12 bases outside the gene matches. In DNA form, the CDR3 reads TGTGCCAGCAGCCATGAGACAGGGATGGAGTGGAGCAATCAGCCCCAGCATTTT. Protein product: CASSHETGMEWSNQPQHF.

The table lists this clone with a few counts. The chain combines TRBV19 with TRBJ2-3; a weak D match, TRBD2 (6 bases). Germline CDR1 is LNHDA and CDR2 is SQIVND (reference sequence). V was shortened by 8 bases and J by 2 bases, with 20 bases between the two germline ends. The CDR3 totals 16 residues. The DNA of the CDR3 is TGTGCCAGTGGTCCTTGGAGGGGAGGTAACACAGATACGCAGTATTTT. Translated: CASGPWRGGNTDTQYF.

The genes are TRBV6-5 and TRBJ2-1, with 9 bases that match TRBD2. The CDR3 is 13 residues long. CDR1 and CDR2 (germline): MNHEY, SVGAGI. V lost 7 bases and J lost 4; bases outside the gene matches: 2. The CDR3 loop is CASKLAGYNEQFF. The CDR3 coding sequence is TGTGCCAGCAAACTAGCGGGTTACAATGAGCAGTTCTTC.

V gene TRBV9 combines with J gene TRBJ2-2, with TRBD1 identical over 9 bases. With 3 bases clipped from V and 4 bases from J, the junction kept 4 bases outside the gene matches. Germline V lookup: CDR1 SGDLS, CDR2 YYNGEE. The CDR3 contains 15 residues. The CDR3 sequence is CASSATGGFTGELFF. DNA of the CDR3: TGTGCCAGCAGCGCTACAGGGGGCTTCACCGGGGAGCTGTTTTTT.

V is TRBV28 and J is TRBJ1-1; TRBD1 is a possible D gene (5 bases). The germline gives CDR1 MDHEN, CDR2 SYDVKM. The CDR3 contains 13 residues. Trimming stripped 6 bases from V and 5 bases from J, with 13 bases between. CDR3 residues: CASSPIGGTEAFF. CDR3 nucleotides: TGTGCCAGCAGCCCCATCGGGGGGACTGAAGCTTTCTTT.

A few counts support this clone. The chain carries TRBV6-5 and TRBJ1-5; D is ambiguous. The germline V gene encodes CDR1 MNHEY and CDR2 SVGAGI. There are 13 residues in the CDR3. V lost 2 bases, J lost 5 bases, and 7 bases lay in between. CDR3 DNA sequence: TGTGCCAGCAGTTACGGGCAGTATCAGCCCCAGCATTTT. Encoded protein: CASSYGQYQPQHF.

The chain has TRBV7-8 and TRBJ2-2; D remains unclear. The CDR3 runs 13 residues. V was cut by 3 bases and J by 6 bases, with 8 bases left in between. Germline CDR1 and CDR2: SGHVS and FQNEAQ. The CDR3 sequence is CASSFRLAGELFF. The CDR3 DNA reads as TGTGCCAGCAGCTTTCGACTCGCCGGGGAGCTGTTTTTT.